This T cell receptor beta chain comes out of a study of blood T cells in healthy people across ages. Regarding the study as a whole: Age showed a roughly linear inverse relationship with TCR beta diversity per million T cells. Estimates of diversity drawn from one million T cells were considered underestimates. Aged donors had fewer naive CD4+ cells and lower diversity than long-lived donors.

Germline assignment: CDR1 MNHEY and CDR2 SMNVEV (reference sequence). The V and J ends lost 5 bases and 6 bases, in that order; junction bases with no gene match: 12. This CDR3 is 18 amino acids long. This clonotype was detected only once. Its cognate antigen is unknown. A second roughly 6 to 11 cycle PCR used barcoded and J-beta primers. Every cDNA molecule carried a tag from a template-switch adaptor bearing 12 random nucleotides. From the 5' RACE reads, TCRdb called clonotypes with MiXCR, one entry per CDR3 protein. Found here are about 1.6 million distinct CDR3 sequences, 30% to 40% of them singletons; the top ten hold 11%.

The clonotype originates from a woman in her 30s in good health. The chain couples TRBV27 to TRBJ2-1, with 14 bases that match TRBD2. The specimen sequenced was blood. This chain's CDR3 is CASSLHPRTSGGFNEQFF. CDR3 sequence (DNA): TGTGCCAGCAGTCTACACCCACGGACTAGCGGGGGGTTCAATGAGCAGTTCTTC.